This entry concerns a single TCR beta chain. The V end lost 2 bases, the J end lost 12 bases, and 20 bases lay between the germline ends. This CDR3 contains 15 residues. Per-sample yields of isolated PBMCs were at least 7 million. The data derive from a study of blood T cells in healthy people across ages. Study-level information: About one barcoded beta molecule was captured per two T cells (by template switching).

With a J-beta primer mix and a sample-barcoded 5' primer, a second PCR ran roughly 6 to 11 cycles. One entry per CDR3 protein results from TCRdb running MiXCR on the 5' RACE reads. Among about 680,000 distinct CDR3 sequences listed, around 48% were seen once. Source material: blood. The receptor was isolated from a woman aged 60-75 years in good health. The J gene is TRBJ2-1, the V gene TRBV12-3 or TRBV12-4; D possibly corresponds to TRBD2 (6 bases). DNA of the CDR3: TGTGCCAGCAGTTTAAGGATGATGGGGGGTGATGGGCAGTTCTTC. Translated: CASSLRMMGGDGQFF.